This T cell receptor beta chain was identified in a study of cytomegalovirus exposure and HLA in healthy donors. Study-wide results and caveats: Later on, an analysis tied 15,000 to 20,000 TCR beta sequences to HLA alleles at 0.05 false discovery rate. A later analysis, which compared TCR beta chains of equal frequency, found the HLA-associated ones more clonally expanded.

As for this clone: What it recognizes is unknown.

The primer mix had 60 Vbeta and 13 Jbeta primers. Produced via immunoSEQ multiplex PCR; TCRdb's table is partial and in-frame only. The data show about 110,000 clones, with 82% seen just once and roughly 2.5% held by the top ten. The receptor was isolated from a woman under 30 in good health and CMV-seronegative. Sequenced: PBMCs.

DNA of the CDR3: TGTGCCAGCAGCCCACTAGCGGGAGGAATCTACGAGCAGTACTTC. This encodes CASSPLAGGIYEQYF. This chain uses TRBV14 with TRBJ2-7; TRBD2 matches at 12 bases. CDR1 and CDR2 from the germline V gene are SGHDN and FVKESK. The CDR3 has 15 residues. V was clipped by 4 bases and J by 3 bases; unmatched bases: 4.